This record looks at one T cell receptor (beta chain) sequence and its context. Its specificity is unknown. The data were taken from a study of OX40 agonist ivuxolimab in advanced cancers. The wider study: Dose-escalation patients' cancers were hepatocellular carcinoma, melanoma, renal cell or head and neck cancer. Study findings and constraints: Blood T cells, both CD4+ and CD8+, expanded clonally by week 6 at 0.1 to 3.0 mg/kg.

Produced via immunoSEQ multiplex PCR; TCRdb's table is partial and in-frame only. The sample shows roughly 11,000 clones, roughly 77% of them seen only once. Looked up from germline, CDR1 is MNHGY and CDR2 is SVAAGI. The ends were cut back, 3 bases at V and 4 bases at J, with 12 bases in the middle. The CDR3 is made up of 14 amino acids. The TCR comes from an adult with an advanced solid tumor such as melanoma, head and neck, liver or kidney cancer. The chain carries TRBV6-9 and TRBJ1-1, with a weak D call TRBD1 (5 bases). Specimen: CD4+ or CD8+ T cells sorted from blood, collected in a trial of the OX40 agonist ivuxolimab. CDR3 loop: CASSYPGLGTEAFF. The CDR3 coding sequence is TGTGCCAGCAGTTACCCAGGGTTAGGCACTGAAGCTTTCTTT.